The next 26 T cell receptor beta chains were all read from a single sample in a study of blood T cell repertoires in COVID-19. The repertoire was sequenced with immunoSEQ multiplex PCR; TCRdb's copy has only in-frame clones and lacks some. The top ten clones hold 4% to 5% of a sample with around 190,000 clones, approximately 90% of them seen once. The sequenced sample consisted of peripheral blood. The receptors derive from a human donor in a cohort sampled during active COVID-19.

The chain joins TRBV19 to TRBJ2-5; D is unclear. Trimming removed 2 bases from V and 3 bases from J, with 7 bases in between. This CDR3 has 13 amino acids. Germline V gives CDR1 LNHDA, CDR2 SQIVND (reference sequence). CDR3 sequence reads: CASSISGKETQYF. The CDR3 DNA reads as TGTGCCAGTAGTATATCAGGAAAAGAGACCCAGTACTTC.

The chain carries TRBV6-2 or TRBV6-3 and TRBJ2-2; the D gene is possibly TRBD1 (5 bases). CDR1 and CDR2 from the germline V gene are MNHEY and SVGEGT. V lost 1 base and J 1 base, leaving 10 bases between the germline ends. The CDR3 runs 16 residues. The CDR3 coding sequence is TGTGCCAGCAGTTACTATTGGCAGGGGAACACCGGGGAGCTGTTTTTT. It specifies CASSYYWQGNTGELFF.

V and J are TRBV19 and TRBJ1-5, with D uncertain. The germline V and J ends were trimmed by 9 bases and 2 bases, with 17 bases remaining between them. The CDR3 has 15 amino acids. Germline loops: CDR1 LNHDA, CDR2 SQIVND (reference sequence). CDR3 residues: CASSLEGGGNQPQHF. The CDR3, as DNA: TGTGCCAGCAGTCTAGAAGGCGGGGGCAATCAGCCCCAGCATTTT.

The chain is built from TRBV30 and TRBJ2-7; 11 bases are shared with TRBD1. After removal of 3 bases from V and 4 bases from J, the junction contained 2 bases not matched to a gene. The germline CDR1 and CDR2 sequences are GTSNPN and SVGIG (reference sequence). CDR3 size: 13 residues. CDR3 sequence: CAWRGQGVYEQYF. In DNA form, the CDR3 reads TGTGCCTGGAGGGGACAGGGGGTATACGAGCAGTACTTC.

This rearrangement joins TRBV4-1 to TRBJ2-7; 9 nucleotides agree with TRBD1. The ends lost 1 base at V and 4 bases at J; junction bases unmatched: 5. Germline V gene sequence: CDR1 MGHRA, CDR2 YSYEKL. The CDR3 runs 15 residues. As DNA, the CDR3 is TGCGCCAGCAGCCAAGGGTCACAGGGGGCGTACGAGCAGTACTTC. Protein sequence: CASSQGSQGAYEQYF.

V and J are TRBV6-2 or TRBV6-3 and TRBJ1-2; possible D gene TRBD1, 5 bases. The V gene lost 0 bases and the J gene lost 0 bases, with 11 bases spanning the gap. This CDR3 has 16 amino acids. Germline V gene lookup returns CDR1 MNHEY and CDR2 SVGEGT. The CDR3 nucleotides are TGTGCCAGCAGTTACTCGGTCCAGGGCGCTAACTATGGCTACACCTTC. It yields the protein CASSYSVQGANYGYTF.

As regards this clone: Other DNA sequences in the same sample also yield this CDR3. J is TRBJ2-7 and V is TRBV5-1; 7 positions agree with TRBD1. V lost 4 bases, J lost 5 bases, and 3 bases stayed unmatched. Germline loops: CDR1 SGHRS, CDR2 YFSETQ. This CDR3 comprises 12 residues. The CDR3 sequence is CASSRDRDEQYF. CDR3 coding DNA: TGCGCCAGCAGCCGTGACAGGGACGAGCAGTACTTC.

DNA for the CDR3: TGTGCCAGCAGCTCCACCCGACATGATTCACCCCTCCACTTT. Residues: CASSSTRHDSPLHF. J is TRBJ1-6 and V is TRBV7-9, with no clear D. Deletions cut 4 bases from V and 8 bases from J, with 12 bases between. Germline V CDR1 and CDR2: SEHNR, FQNEAQ (reference sequence). CDR3 length equals 14 residues.

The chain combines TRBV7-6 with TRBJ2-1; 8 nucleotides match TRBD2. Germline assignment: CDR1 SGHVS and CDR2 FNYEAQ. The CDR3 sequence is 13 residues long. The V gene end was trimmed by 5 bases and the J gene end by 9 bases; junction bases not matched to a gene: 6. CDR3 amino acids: CASSREGRREQFF. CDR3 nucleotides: TGTGCCAGCAGCCGGGAGGGCCGGCGTGAGCAGTTCTTC.

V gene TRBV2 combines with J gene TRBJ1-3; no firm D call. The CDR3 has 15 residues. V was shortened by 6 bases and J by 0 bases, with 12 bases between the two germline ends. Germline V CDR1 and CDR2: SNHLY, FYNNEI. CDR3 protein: CASRNRLSSGNTIYF. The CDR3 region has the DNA TGTGCCAGCAGAAATAGACTGAGCTCTGGAAACACCATATATTTT.

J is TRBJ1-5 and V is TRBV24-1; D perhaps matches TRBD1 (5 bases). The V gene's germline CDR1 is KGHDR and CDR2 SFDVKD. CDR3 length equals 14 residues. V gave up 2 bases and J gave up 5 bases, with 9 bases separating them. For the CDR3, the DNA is TGTGCCACCAGTGATTGGGGGGGGGATCAGCCCCAGCATTTT. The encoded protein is CATSDWGGDQPQHF.

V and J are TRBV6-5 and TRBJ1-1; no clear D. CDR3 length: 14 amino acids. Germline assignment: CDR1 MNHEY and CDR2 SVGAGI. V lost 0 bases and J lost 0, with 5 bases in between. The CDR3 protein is CASSYSTLNTEAFF. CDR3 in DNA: TGTGCCAGCAGTTACTCGACACTGAACACTGAAGCTTTCTTT.

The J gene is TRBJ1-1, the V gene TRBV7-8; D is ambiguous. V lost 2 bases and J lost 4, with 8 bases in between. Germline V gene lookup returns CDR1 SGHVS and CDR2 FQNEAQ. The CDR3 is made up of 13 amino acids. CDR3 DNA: TGTGCCAGCAGCTTACGGGAGATCACTGAAGCTTTCTTT. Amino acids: CASSLREITEAFF.

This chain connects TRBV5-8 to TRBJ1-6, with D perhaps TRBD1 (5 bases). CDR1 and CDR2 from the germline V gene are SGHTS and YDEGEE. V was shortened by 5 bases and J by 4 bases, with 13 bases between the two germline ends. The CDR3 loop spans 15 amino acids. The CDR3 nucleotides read TGTGCCAGCAGTGTAGGGGAAGAATATAATTCACCCCTCCACTTT. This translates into CASSVGEEYNSPLHF.

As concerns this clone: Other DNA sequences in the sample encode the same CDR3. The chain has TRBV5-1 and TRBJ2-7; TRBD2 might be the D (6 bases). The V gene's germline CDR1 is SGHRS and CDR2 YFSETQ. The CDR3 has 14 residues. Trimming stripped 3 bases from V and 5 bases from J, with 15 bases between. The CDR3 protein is CASSSGLAPDEQYF. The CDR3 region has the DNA TGCGCCAGCAGCTCGGGACTTGCCCCGGACGAGCAGTACTTC.

The chain's CDR3 is CASSSPQGSNQPQHF. CDR3 DNA sequence: TGTGCCAGCAGTTCACCCCAGGGCAGCAATCAGCCCCAGCATTTT. The chain carries TRBV28 and TRBJ1-5; TRBD1 might be the D (5 bases). The V end lost 4 bases, the J end lost 1 base, and 11 bases lay between the germline ends. The CDR3 runs to 15 residues. Germline values: CDR1 MDHEN, CDR2 SYDVKM.

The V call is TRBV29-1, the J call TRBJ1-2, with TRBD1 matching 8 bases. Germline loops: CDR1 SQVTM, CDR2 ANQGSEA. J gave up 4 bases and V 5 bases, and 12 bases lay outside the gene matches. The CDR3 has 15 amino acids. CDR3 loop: CSVSSQAGGGYGYTF. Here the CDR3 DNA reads TGCAGCGTTTCTAGTCAGGCAGGGGGCGGCTATGGCTACACCTTC.

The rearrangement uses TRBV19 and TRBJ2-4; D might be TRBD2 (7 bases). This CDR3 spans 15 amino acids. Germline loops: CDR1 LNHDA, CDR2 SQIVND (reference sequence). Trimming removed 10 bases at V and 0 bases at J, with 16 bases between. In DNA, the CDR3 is TGTGCCACCCAACCGGGGGGCTTAGCCAAAAACATTCAGTACTTC. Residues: CATQPGGLAKNIQYF. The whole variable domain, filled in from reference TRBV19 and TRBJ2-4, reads DGGITQSPKYLFRKEGQNVTLSCEQNLNHDAMYWYRQDPGQGLRLIYYSQIVNDFQKGDIAEGYSVSREKKESFPLTVTSAQKNPTAFYLCATQPGGLAKNIQYFGAGTRLSVL.

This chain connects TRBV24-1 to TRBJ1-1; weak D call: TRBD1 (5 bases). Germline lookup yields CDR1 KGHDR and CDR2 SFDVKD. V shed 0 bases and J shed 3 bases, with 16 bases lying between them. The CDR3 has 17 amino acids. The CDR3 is CATSDLKVGGVDTEAFF. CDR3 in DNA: TGTGCCACCAGTGATTTGAAGGTGGGGGGGGTGGACACTGAAGCTTTCTTT.

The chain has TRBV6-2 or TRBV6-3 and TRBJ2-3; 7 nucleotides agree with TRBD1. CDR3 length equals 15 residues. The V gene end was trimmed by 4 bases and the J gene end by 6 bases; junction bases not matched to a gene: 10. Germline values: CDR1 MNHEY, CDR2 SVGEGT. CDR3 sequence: CASSSTPRQGDTQYF. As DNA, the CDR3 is TGTGCCAGCAGTTCGACTCCCCGACAGGGCGATACGCAGTATTTT.

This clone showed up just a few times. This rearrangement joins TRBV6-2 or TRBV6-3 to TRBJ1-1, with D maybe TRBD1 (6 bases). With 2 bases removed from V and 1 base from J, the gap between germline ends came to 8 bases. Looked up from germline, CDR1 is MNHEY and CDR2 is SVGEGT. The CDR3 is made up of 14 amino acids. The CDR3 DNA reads TGTGCCAGCAGTTACACAGGGTCGAACACTGAAGCTTTCTTT. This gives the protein CASSYTGSNTEAFF.

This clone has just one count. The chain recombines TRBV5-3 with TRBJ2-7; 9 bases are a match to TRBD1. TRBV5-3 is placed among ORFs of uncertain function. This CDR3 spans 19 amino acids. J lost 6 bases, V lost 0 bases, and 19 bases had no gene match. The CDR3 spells CARSLDRDREQLVVCEQYF. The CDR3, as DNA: TGTGCCAGAAGCTTGGACCGGGACAGGGAACAATTGGTCGTCTGCGAGCAGTACTTC.

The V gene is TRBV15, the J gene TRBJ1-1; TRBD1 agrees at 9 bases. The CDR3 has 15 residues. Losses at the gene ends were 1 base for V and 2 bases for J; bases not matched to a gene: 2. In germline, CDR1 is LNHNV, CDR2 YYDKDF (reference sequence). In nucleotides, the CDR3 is TGTGCCACCAGCAGAGGGACAGGGGACAACACTGAAGCTTTCTTT. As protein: CATSRGTGDNTEAFF.

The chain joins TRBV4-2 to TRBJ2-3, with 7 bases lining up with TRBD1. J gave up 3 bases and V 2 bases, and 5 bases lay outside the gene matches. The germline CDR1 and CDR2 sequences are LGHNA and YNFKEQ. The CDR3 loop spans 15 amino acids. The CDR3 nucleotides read TGTGCCAGCAGCCAAAGGCAGGGGGATACAGATACGCAGTATTTT. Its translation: CASSQRQGDTDTQYF.

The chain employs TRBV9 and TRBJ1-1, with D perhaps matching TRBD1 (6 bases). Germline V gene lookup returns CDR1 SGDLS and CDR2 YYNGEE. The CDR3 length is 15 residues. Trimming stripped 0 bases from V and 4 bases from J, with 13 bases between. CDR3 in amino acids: CASSVASGATTEAFF. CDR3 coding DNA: TGTGCCAGCAGCGTAGCGTCAGGGGCGACCACTGAAGCTTTCTTT.

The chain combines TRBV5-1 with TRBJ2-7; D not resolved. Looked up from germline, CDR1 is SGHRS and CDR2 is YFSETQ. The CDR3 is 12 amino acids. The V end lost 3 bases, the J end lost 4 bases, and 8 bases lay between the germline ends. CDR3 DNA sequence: TGCGCCAGCAGCTCCCAGGTATACGAGCAGTACTTC. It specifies CASSSQVYEQYF.